This T cell receptor beta chain was profiled in a study of T cell repertoires in ileal Crohn's disease. Germline CDR1 reads GTSNPN; CDR2 reads SVGIG (reference sequence). V shed 0 bases, J shed 8 bases, and the junction held 2 bases outside the gene matches. This CDR3 is built from 13 residues. Method: immunoSEQ multiplex PCR; TCRdb's copy keeps in-frame clones and lacks some. The sample has about 15,000 clones; 50% to 75% are singletons. This receptor was identified in an adult with Crohn's disease. The sample comprised ileal tissue. V gene TRBV30 combines with J gene TRBJ1-5; the match to TRBD1 covers 9 bases. Written as DNA, the CDR3 is TGTGCCTGGAGTGTACAGGGGGCGGAGCCCCAGCATTTT. Translation: CAWSVQGAEPQHF.